This record looks at one TCR beta chain sequence and its context. The antigen is not known. Treg sorting used a CD4+CD25+CD127-/low gate. Constant-region reverse primers amplified full-length variable regions, followed by semi-nested Nested Universal Primer A PCR. In TCRdb, the 5' RACE reads were re-called with MiXCR into one record per CDR3 protein. The sample has approximately 50,000 distinct CDR3 sequences, about 25% seen once; the top ten hold around 2.1%. The CDR3 has 11 residues. The ends were cut back, 5 bases at V and 2 bases at J, with 2 bases in the middle. CDR1 and CDR2 from the germline V gene are MNHNY and SVGAGI (reference sequence). Study observations and caveats: Larger-cohort validation covered only one TCR beta V-J rearrangement.

The sequence came from a female donor with breast cancer. Sequencing was done on a sample of tumor-infiltrating Tregs sorted from the breast tumor. The gene calls are TRBV6-6 and TRBJ2-3; no clear D gene. CDR3 bases: TGTGCCAGCAGTCACACAGATACGCAGTATTTT. Residues: CASSHTDTQYF.